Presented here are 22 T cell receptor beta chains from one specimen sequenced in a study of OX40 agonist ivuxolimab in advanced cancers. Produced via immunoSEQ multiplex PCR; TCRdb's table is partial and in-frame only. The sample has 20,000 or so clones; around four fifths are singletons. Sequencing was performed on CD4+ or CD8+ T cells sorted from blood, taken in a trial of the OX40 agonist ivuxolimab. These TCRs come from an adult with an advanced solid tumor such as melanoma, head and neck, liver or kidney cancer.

The CDR3 DNA is TGTGCCAGCAGTTTTCTGTTGGACACCCCTTATGGCTACACCTTC. Protein: CASSFLLDTPYGYTF. The rearrangement uses TRBV28 and TRBJ1-2; D may be TRBD1 (5 bases). Trimming left V 3 bases short and J 5 bases short, with 16 bases between. This CDR3 has 15 amino acids. Looked up from germline, CDR1 is MDHEN and CDR2 is SYDVKM.

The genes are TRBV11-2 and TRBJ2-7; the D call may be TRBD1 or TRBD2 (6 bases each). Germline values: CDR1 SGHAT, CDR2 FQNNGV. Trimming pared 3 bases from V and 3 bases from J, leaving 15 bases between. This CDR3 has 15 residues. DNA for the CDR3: TGTGCCAGCAGCTTCTCCGGGGGCTCAGACTACGAGCAGTACTTC. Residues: CASSFSGGSDYEQYF. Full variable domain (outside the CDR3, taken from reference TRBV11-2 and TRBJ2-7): EAGVAQSPRYKIIEKRQSVAFWCNPISGHATLYWYQQILGQGPKLLIQFQNNGVVDDSQLPKDRFSAERLKGVDSTLKIQPAKLEDSAVYLCASSFSGGSDYEQYFGPGTRLTVT.

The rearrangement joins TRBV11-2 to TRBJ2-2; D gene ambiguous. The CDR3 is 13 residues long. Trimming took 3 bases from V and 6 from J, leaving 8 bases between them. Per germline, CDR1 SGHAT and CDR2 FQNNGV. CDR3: CASSFHPAGELFF. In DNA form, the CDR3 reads TGTGCCAGCAGCTTTCACCCTGCCGGGGAGCTGTTTTTT.

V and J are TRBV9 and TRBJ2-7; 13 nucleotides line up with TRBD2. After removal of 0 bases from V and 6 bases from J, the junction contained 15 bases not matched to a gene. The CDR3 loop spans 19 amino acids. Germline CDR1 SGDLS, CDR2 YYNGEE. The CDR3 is CASSVGPGRTSGSLTEQYF. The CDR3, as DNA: TGTGCCAGCAGCGTAGGCCCGGGACGGACTAGCGGGAGTTTAACCGAGCAGTACTTC.

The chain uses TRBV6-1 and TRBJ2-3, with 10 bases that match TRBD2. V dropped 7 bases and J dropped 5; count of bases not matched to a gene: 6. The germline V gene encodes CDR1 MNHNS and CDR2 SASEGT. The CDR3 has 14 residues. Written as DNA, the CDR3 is TGTGCCAGCATCCCGCGACTAGCGGGAGATACGCAGTATTTT. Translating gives CASIPRLAGDTQYF.

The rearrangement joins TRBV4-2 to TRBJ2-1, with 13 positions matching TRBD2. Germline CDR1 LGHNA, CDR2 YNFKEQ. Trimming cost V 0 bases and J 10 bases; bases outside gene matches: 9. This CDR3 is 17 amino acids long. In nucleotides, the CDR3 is TGTGCCAGCAGCCAAGAGTGGGGGACTAGCGGGATGAGGGAGCAGTTCTTC. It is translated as CASSQEWGTSGMREQFF.

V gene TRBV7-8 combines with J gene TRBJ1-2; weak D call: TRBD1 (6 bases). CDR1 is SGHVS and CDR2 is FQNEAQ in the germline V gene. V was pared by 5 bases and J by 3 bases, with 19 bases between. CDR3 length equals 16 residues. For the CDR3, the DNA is TGTGCCAGCAGCGACACTGTGGAGGGGGATTACTATGGCTACACCTTC. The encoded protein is CASSDTVEGDYYGYTF.

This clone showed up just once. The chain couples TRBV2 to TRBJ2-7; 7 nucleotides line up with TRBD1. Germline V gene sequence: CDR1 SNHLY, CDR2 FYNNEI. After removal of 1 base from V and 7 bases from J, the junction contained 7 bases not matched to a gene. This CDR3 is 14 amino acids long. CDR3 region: CASSEELTGKEQYF. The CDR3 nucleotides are TGTGCCAGCAGTGAAGAACTGACAGGGAAAGAGCAGTACTTC.

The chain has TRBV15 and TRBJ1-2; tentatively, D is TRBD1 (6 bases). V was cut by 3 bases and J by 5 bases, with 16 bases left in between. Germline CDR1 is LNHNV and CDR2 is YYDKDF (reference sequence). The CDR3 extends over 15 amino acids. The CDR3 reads CATSSRAQGWYGYTF. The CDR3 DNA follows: TGTGCCACCAGCAGCAGGGCACAGGGTTGGTATGGCTACACCTTC.

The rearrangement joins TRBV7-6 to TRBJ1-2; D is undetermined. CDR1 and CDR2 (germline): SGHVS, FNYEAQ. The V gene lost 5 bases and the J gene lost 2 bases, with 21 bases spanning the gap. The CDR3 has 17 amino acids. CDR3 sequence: CASSPHLNHGLNYGYTF. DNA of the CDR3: TGTGCCAGCAGCCCCCACCTAAACCACGGACTCAACTATGGCTACACCTTC.

This CDR3 is CASSIFGGTNEKLFF. The CDR3 DNA reads as TGTGCCAGTAGTATATTCGGGGGCACTAATGAAAAACTGTTTTTT. V and J are TRBV19 and TRBJ1-4; a possible D gene is TRBD1 (6 bases). Germline V gives CDR1 LNHDA, CDR2 SQIVND (reference sequence). The V end lost 2 bases, the J end lost 2 bases, and 9 bases lay between the germline ends. CDR3 length: 15 amino acids.

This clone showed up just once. CDR3 amino acids: CASSLGPNYGYTF. The CDR3 DNA follows: TGTGCCAGCAGCTTAGGACCTAACTATGGCTACACCTTC. This chain connects TRBV11-2 to TRBJ1-2; D remains unclear. The CDR3 length is 13 residues. The germline CDR1 and CDR2 sequences are SGHAT and FQNNGV. The V gene lost 1 base and the J gene lost 0 bases, with 3 bases spanning the gap.

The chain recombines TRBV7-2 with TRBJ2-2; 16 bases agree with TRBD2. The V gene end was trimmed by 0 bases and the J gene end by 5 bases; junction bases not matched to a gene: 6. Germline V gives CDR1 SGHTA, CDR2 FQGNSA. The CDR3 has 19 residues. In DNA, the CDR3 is TGTGCCAGCAGCTTAGCGAGGGGACTAGCGGGAGGGGGGACCGGGGAGCTGTTTTTT. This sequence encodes CASSLARGLAGGGTGELFF.

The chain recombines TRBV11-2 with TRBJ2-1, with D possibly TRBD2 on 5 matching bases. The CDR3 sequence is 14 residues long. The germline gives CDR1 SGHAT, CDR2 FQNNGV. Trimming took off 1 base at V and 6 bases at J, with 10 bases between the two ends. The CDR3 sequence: CASSLAGNRNEQFF. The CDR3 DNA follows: TGTGCCAGCAGCTTAGCCGGGAACCGCAATGAGCAGTTCTTC.

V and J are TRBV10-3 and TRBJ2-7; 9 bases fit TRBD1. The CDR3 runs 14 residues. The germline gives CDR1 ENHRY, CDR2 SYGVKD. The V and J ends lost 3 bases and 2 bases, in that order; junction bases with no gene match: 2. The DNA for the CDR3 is TGTGCCATCAGTGACCGGACAGGGGCCTACGAGCAGTACTTC. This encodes CAISDRTGAYEQYF.

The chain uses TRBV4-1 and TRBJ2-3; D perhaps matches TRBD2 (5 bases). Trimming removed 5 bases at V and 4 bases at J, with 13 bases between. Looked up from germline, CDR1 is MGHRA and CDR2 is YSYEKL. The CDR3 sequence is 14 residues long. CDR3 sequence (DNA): TGCGCCAGCAGCTACGAGGAGGTGCCAGATACGCAGTATTTT. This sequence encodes CASSYEEVPDTQYF.

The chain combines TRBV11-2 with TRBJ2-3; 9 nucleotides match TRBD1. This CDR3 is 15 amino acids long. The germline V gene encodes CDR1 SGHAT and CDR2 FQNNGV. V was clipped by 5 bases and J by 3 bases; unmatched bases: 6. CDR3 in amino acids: CASSTRDRVTDTQYF. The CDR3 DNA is TGTGCCAGCAGCACCCGGGACAGGGTGACAGATACGCAGTATTTT.

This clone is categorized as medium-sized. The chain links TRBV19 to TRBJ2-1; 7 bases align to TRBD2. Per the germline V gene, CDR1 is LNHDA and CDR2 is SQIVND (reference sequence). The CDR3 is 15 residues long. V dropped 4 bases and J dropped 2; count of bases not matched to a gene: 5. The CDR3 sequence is CASSTLAATYNEQFF. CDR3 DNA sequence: TGTGCCAGTAGTACCCTAGCGGCGACCTACAATGAGCAGTTCTTC. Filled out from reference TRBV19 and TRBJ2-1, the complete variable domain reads DGGITQSPKYLFRKEGQNVTLSCEQNLNHDAMYWYRQDPGQGLRLIYYSQIVNDFQKGDIAEGYSVSREKKESFPLTVTSAQKNPTAFYLCASSTLAATYNEQFFGPGTRLTVL.

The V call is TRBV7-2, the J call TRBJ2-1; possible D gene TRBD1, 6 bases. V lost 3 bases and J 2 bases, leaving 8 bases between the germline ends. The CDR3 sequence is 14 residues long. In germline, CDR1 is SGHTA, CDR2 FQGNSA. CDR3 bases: TGTGCCAGCAGCTTCCGGGACACCTACAATGAGCAGTTCTTC. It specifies CASSFRDTYNEQFF.

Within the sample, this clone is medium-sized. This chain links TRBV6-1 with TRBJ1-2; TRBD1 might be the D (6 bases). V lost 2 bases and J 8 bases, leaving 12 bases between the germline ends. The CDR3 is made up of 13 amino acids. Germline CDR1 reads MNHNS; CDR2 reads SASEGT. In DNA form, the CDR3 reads TGTGCCAGCAGTGAAATGGGGACACAGGGCTACACCTTC. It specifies CASSEMGTQGYTF.

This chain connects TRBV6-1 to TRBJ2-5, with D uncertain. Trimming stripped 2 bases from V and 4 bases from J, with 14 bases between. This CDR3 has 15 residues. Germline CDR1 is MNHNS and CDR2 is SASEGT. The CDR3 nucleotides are TGTGCCAGCAGTGAAAACCGGAGATTAGGAGAGACCCAGTACTTC. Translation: CASSENRRLGETQYF.

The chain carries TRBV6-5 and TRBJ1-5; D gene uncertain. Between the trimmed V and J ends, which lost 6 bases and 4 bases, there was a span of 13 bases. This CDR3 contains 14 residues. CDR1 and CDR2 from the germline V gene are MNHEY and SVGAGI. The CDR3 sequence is CASSPGGRNQPQHF. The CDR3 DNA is TGTGCCAGCAGCCCAGGAGGGCGGAATCAGCCCCAGCATTTT.